This paragraph reports one TCR beta chain. The sample is drawn from a study of tumor T cells in aggressive B-cell lymphoma. The table came from immunoSEQ multiplex PCR; TCRdb's copy has only in-frame clones and leaves some out. Of approximately 2,200 clones listed, roughly 87% were seen once; the top ten hold 8.5% to 10%. V was clipped by 0 bases and J by 2 bases; unmatched bases: 10. This CDR3 has 18 amino acids. From germline, CDR1 is LNHNV and CDR2 YYDKDF (reference sequence). The clonotype was recovered from an adult with diffuse large B cell lymphoma. The chain links TRBV15 to TRBJ1-5, with 7 bases identical to TRBD1. The specimen sequenced was tumor tissue. The CDR3 DNA reads TGTGCCACCAGCAGAGATCCGGGGGATACAGGGGGCAATCAGCCCCAGCATTTT. It codes for CATSRDPGDTGGNQPQHF.